This TCR beta chain was identified in a study of shared clonotypes between healthy human individuals. Researchers divided each subset's genomic DNA evenly across several immunoSEQ plates. Libraries were prepared by immunoSEQ multiplex PCR; TCRdb keeps only in-frame clonotypes and omits some of them. In the table there are 2 million to 2.5 million clones, approximately 94% of which are singletons. Study outcomes and limitations: It was observed that roughly 5.5% of naive CD4 clonotypes were shared across several donors.

The CDR3 is 16 amino acids. Germline CDR1 reads MNHEY; CDR2 reads SVGAGI. V lost 2 bases and J lost 2, with 16 bases in between. In the case of this clone: Its antigen is not known.

The TCR comes from a man aged 18 to 29 in good health. The source material was naive CD4+ T cells sorted from blood. Stated subset: CD45RA+ positively selected. The chain recombines TRBV6-5 with TRBJ2-7; D is perhaps TRBD2 (5 bases). CDR3 residues: CASSYGGYWETYEQYF. In DNA form, the CDR3 reads TGTGCCAGCAGTTACGGCGGGTATTGGGAGACCTACGAGCAGTACTTC.